Each of the 7 T cell receptor beta chains below was sequenced from the same sample in a study of regulatory T cells. Study-wide results and limits: Hydrophobic residues at CDR3 positions 6 and 7 were enriched in conventional CD4+ T cells of CD3G-deficient patients.

For these receptors, no antigen is known. The primer mix had 52 TRBV and 13 TRBJ primers. TCRdb's copy holds only in-frame clones and misses some; the assay was immunoSEQ multiplex PCR. The table lists fewer than 20,000 clones, around 84% of them singletons, with less than 9.5% in the top ten. The sequencing sample was made of conventional CD4+ T cells sorted from blood. These receptors were obtained from a person younger than 45 with CD3G deficiency.

V usage is TRBV7-8 and J usage is TRBJ2-7; TRBD1 matches at 10 bases. The junction had 1 base not matched to a gene; V was cut back by 0 bases and J by 2 bases. The CDR3 is made up of 15 amino acids. Germline CDR1 and CDR2: SGHVS and FQNEAQ. CDR3 in amino acids: CASSLAGTGAYEQYF. DNA for the CDR3: TGTGCCAGCAGCTTAGCGGGGACAGGGGCCTACGAGCAGTACTTC.

The V and J genes are TRBV6-6 and TRBJ1-4; D possibly corresponds to TRBD1 (6 bases). Per the germline V gene, CDR1 is MNHNY and CDR2 is SVGAGI (reference sequence). This CDR3 region has 13 residues. The ends were cut back, 0 bases at V and 13 bases at J, with 12 bases in the middle. The CDR3 coding sequence is TGTGCCAGCAGTTACTCGAAAGGGGGGAGACTGTTTTTT. It is translated as CASSYSKGGRLFF.

The J gene is TRBJ1-1, the V gene TRBV7-8, with D possibly TRBD1 on 5 matching bases. Germline V lookup: CDR1 SGHVS, CDR2 FQNEAQ. This CDR3 region has 15 residues. The V gene lost 5 bases and the J gene lost 11 bases, with 24 bases spanning the gap. This CDR3 reads CASSLGAMTEGYAFF. In nucleotides, the CDR3 is TGTGCCAGCAGCCTCGGGGCGATGACAGAAGGGTACGCTTTCTTT.

This chain connects TRBV7-2 to TRBJ2-7; TRBD2 matches at 9 bases. Germline-derived CDR1 and CDR2 are SGHTA and FQGNSA. V was clipped by 5 bases and J by 3 bases; unmatched bases: 11. The CDR3 loop spans 16 amino acids. Here the CDR3 DNA reads TGTGCCAGCAGCCTAGGGGGCGGGAGGGCCGGCTACGAGCAGTACTTC. Its translation: CASSLGGGRAGYEQYF.

The V gene is TRBV13, the J gene TRBJ1-1, with D perhaps TRBD1 (5 bases). V gave up 2 bases and J gave up 4 bases, with 17 bases separating them. The CDR3 extends over 16 amino acids. Germline values: CDR1 PRHDT, CDR2 FYEKMQ (reference sequence). The chain's CDR3 is CASSLIGGDRGTEAFF. CDR3 nucleotide sequence: TGTGCCAGCAGCTTAATAGGCGGGGATAGGGGCACTGAAGCTTTCTTT.

The chain links TRBV15 to TRBJ2-7; unclear D gene. Trimming shortened V by 1 base and J by 2 bases, and 6 bases separated the two germline ends. This CDR3 is built from 13 residues. CDR1 is LNHNV and CDR2 is YYDKDF in the germline V gene (reference sequence). CDR3 coding DNA: TGTGCCACCAGCAGAGTTGGGGCCTACGAGCAGTACTTC. Its protein is CATSRVGAYEQYF. Drawing the rest from reference TRBV15 and TRBJ2-7, the complete variable domain is DAMVIQNPRYQVTQFGKPVTLSCSQTLNHNVMYWYQQKSSQAPKLLFHYYDKDFNNEADTPDNFQSRRPNTSFCFLDIRSPGLGDTAMYLCATSRVGAYEQYFGPGTRLTVT.

The genes are TRBV28 and TRBJ1-5, with a possible D match to TRBD1 (5 bases). V lost 6 bases to trimming and J lost 9 bases, with 21 bases between them. The CDR3 is 15 amino acids. Germline CDR1 and CDR2: MDHEN and SYDVKM. As DNA, the CDR3 is TGTGCCAGCAGCCCCCCAGGGATGCCGGCTCGGCCCCAGCATTTT. Encoded protein: CASSPPGMPARPQHF.